Following are 26 T cell receptor beta chains from one sample sequenced in a study of blood T cell repertoires in COVID-19 (dated by TCRdb to about 2020). Libraries came from the immunoSEQ multiplex PCR assay. Sourced from immuneACCESS, this table was stored by TCRdb with only in-frame sequences that have V and J called. A share of the clones is absent; for the studies checked, an unresolved V gene accounts for under half, and the remainder has no known explanation. This sample gives 250,000 to 300,000 clones in total; roughly nine tenths of them show up just once. Together, the top ten hold 3.6% of the sample. Material: peripheral blood. The source of these receptors is a young man with active or convalescent COVID-19.

The chain joins TRBV5-1 to TRBJ2-5; D ambiguous. The V end lost 0 bases, the J end lost 4 bases, and 13 bases lay between the germline ends. This CDR3 comprises 15 residues. Germline V lookup: CDR1 SGHRS, CDR2 YFSETQ. In nucleotides, the CDR3 is TGCGCCAGCAGCTTGGCGACCCCGGCAGGAGAGACCCAGTACTTC. Its translation: CASSLATPAGETQYF.

The rearrangement uses TRBV10-3 and TRBJ1-1; TRBD1 agrees at 7 bases. The germline V gene has CDR1 ENHRY and CDR2 SYGVKD. Trimming took 9 bases from V and 1 from J; bases not matched to a gene: 5. The CDR3 runs to 13 residues. Here the CDR3 DNA reads TGTGCCATTTCAGGGGGAAGGAACACTGAAGCTTTCTTT. It encodes CAISGGRNTEAFF.

CDR3 nucleotides: TGTGCCAGCAGTTACCGGGGCTACGAGCAGTACTTC. Translated: CASSYRGYEQYF. This chain joins TRBV6-2 or TRBV6-3 and TRBJ2-7; D is possibly TRBD2 (5 bases). The CDR3 is 12 amino acids. With 2 bases removed from V and 3 bases from J, the gap between germline ends came to 5 bases. CDR1 and CDR2 (germline): MNHEY, SVGEGT.

The gene calls are TRBV21-1 and TRBJ1-5. TRBV21-1 corresponds to a pseudogene. This CDR3 contains 19 residues. The CDR3 spells CASSKREAGHLDSNQPQHF. CDR3 nucleotides: TGTGCCAGCAGCAAAAGGGAGGCAGGCCACCTAGATAGCAATCAGCCCCAGCATTTT.

This chain joins TRBV23-1 and TRBJ1-2; 9 bases are shared with TRBD1. TRBV23-1 is given ORF status, its function remaining uncertain. The CDR3 length is 16 residues. The J segment lost 5 bases and the V segment lost 4 bases, leaving 11 bases of the junction unmatched. The CDR3 DNA reads as TGCGCCAGCAGTCGTTACACCGGGACAGGGCTGTATGGCTACACCTTC. Translation: CASSRYTGTGLYGYTF.

This chain connects TRBV11-2 to TRBJ2-5; 7 bases are a match to TRBD1. Losses at the gene ends were 1 base for V and 4 bases for J; bases not matched to a gene: 3. The CDR3 loop spans 14 amino acids. CDR1 is SGHAT and CDR2 is FQNNGV in the germline V gene. This CDR3 is CASSLVGGGETQYF. CDR3 DNA sequence: TGTGCCAGCAGCTTAGTAGGGGGCGGAGAGACCCAGTACTTC.

This rearrangement joins TRBV7-8 to TRBJ2-7, with D perhaps TRBD2 (8 bases). V gave up 1 base and J gave up 11 bases, with 18 bases separating them. This CDR3 contains 14 residues. Germline V gives CDR1 SGHVS, CDR2 FQNEAQ. The CDR3: CASSLVGRGDRKYF. The CDR3 DNA reads as TGTGCCAGCAGCTTAGTCGGGAGGGGGGACAGAAAGTACTTC.

Ten or more counts support this clone. V and J are TRBV5-1 and TRBJ2-7; TRBD1 matches at 7 bases. CDR3 size: 14 residues. The germline CDR1 and CDR2 sequences are SGHRS and YFSETQ. V lost 2 bases to trimming and J lost 2 bases; unmatched junction nucleotides: 4. The CDR3 reads CASSFGQDPYEQYF. The CDR3 DNA is TGCGCCAGCAGCTTCGGACAGGACCCCTACGAGCAGTACTTC.

In the case of this clone: Other DNA sequences in the sample encode the same CDR3. V gene TRBV7-2 combines with J gene TRBJ1-1; D is unclear. The germline CDR1 and CDR2 sequences are SGHTA and FQGNSA. V was clipped by 3 bases and J by 2 bases, with 7 bases between them. CDR3 length: 13 residues. The CDR3 loop is CASSFAGNTEAFF. The CDR3, as DNA: TGTGCCAGCAGCTTTGCAGGCAACACTGAAGCTTTCTTT.

V is TRBV11-2 and J is TRBJ2-1, with 7 nucleotides matching TRBD2. J was trimmed by 4 bases and V by 1 base; bases with no gene match: 7. The CDR3 covers 16 residues. The germline V gene has CDR1 SGHAT and CDR2 FQNNGV. The CDR3 is CASSLVMLAAYNEQFF. The CDR3, as DNA: TGTGCCAGCAGCTTAGTCATGCTAGCGGCGTACAATGAGCAGTTCTTC.

The chain employs TRBV11-3 and TRBJ1-2, with D perhaps matching TRBD1 (5 bases). V shed 1 base and J shed 6 bases, with 15 bases lying between them. CDR1 and CDR2 (germline): SGHNT, YENEEA. The CDR3 length is 15 residues. CDR3 DNA sequence: TGTGCCAGCAGCTTAGGGGGCAGGGCGAGTCATGGCTACACCTTC. This encodes CASSLGGRASHGYTF.

This sequence joins TRBV19 and TRBJ1-2, with D unclear. Germline V gene data show CDR1 as LNHDA and CDR2 as SQIVND (reference sequence). This CDR3 spans 16 amino acids. Trimming left V 7 bases short and J 8 bases short, with 26 bases between. CDR3 nucleotide sequence: TGTGCCAGTACAATAGGAGCAAGGTCGCCAGGAGGGGGCTACACCTTC. This translates into CASTIGARSPGGGYTF. The variable domain in full, completed from reference TRBV19 and TRBJ1-2, reads DGGITQSPKYLFRKEGQNVTLSCEQNLNHDAMYWYRQDPGQGLRLIYYSQIVNDFQKGDIAEGYSVSREKKESFPLTVTSAQKNPTAFYLCASTIGARSPGGGYTFGSGTRLTVV.

The chain has TRBV14 and TRBJ1-2; D may be TRBD1 (5 bases). The CDR3 runs to 13 residues. Looked up from germline, CDR1 is SGHDN and CDR2 is FVKESK. V shed 2 bases and J shed 4 bases, with 8 bases lying between them. The CDR3 bases are TGTGCCAGCAGCCAACAGGGAATCTATGGCTACACCTTC. It yields the protein CASSQQGIYGYTF.

The chain employs TRBV6-5 and TRBJ2-1; tentative D call: TRBD2 (7 bases). Deletions cut 8 bases from V and 5 bases from J, with 10 bases between. Germline CDR1 MNHEY, CDR2 SVGAGI. The CDR3 covers 12 residues. CDR3: CASGGGHNEQFF. In nucleotides, the CDR3 is TGTGCCAGCGGCGGGGGCCACAATGAGCAGTTCTTC.

The chain links TRBV6-6 to TRBJ2-3; D possibly corresponds to TRBD2 (6 bases). V was trimmed by 8 bases and J by 4 bases, leaving 16 bases between them. Looked up from germline, CDR1 is MNHNY and CDR2 is SVGAGI (reference sequence). The length of the CDR3 is 14 residues. In nucleotides, the CDR3 is TGTGCCAGCTCCTACTGGGGCGGGGCAGATACGCAGTATTTT. Encoded protein: CASSYWGGADTQYF.

The V call is TRBV7-9, the J call TRBJ1-2; tentative D call: TRBD1 (6 bases). Trimming took off 6 bases at V and 6 bases at J, with 14 bases between the two ends. The CDR3 consists of 13 residues. Germline V gene lookup returns CDR1 SEHNR and CDR2 FQNEAQ (reference sequence). The CDR3 here is CASRPGGADGYTF. DNA for the CDR3: TGTGCCAGCAGGCCGGGGGGCGCGGATGGCTACACCTTC.

DNA for the CDR3: TGTGCCAGCAGCGTACGCGGCGACTATGGCTACACCTTC. Protein sequence: CASSVRGDYGYTF. The chain has TRBV9 and TRBJ1-2; the D is unclear. V dropped 1 base and J dropped 3 bases, with 7 bases sitting between them. Germline-derived CDR1 and CDR2 are SGDLS and YYNGEE. The CDR3 is made up of 13 amino acids.

The CDR3 loop is CASSLRWREETQYF. As DNA, the CDR3 is TGTGCCAGCAGCTTACGGTGGCGGGAGGAGACCCAGTACTTC. This rearrangement joins TRBV13 to TRBJ2-5, with TRBD2 matching 7 bases. Germline V CDR1 and CDR2: PRHDT, FYEKMQ (reference sequence). The length of the CDR3 is 14 residues. V shed 2 bases and J 5 bases; nucleotides not matched to a gene: 5. The entire variable domain, with the rest obtained from reference TRBV13 and TRBJ2-5, is as follows: AAGVIQSPRHLIKEKRETATLKCYPIPRHDTVYWYQQGPGQDPQFLISFYEKMQSDKGSIPDRFSAQQFSDYHSELNMSSLELGDSALYFCASSLRWREETQYFGPGTRLLVL.

The genes are TRBV7-9 and TRBJ2-7; D unclear. Deletions cut 3 bases from V and 1 base from J, with 13 bases between. This CDR3 is built from 15 residues. From germline, CDR1 is SEHNR and CDR2 FQNEAQ (reference sequence). The CDR3 coding sequence is TGTGCCAGCAGCTTTTCATCTATCGGTTCCTACGAGCAGTACTTC. Protein sequence: CASSFSSIGSYEQYF.

The rearrangement joins TRBV4-1 to TRBJ1-1; no clear D. V dropped 1 base and J dropped 1 base, with 4 bases sitting between them. Per germline, CDR1 MGHRA and CDR2 YSYEKL. This CDR3 region has 13 residues. The CDR3 bases are TGCGCCAGCAGCCAAGCCCAGAACACTGAAGCTTTCTTT. Its protein is CASSQAQNTEAFF.

This CDR3 reads CASSLGDSYGYTF. CDR3 DNA: TGTGCCAGCAGCCTCGGGGATTCCTATGGCTACACCTTC. J is TRBJ1-2 and V is TRBV9; D call uncertain. The germline V gene has CDR1 SGDLS and CDR2 YYNGEE. V lost 4 bases, J lost 4 bases, and 11 bases lay in between. The CDR3 has 13 residues.

V usage is TRBV7-6 and J usage is TRBJ2-7, with D perhaps matching TRBD2 (7 bases). V was shortened by 1 base and J by 5 bases, with 15 bases between the two germline ends. The CDR3 totals 15 residues. CDR1 SGHVS and CDR2 FNYEAQ come from the germline V gene. As DNA, the CDR3 is TGTGCCAGCAGCTTAGAGGGAGGGGGAGTCAACGAGCAGTACTTC. It is translated as CASSLEGGGVNEQYF.

Remarks on this clone: One end of the junction fails to match germline, which may point to a read error. The V and J genes are TRBV3-1 (or the pseudogene TRBV3-2) and TRBJ1-4; TRBD1 matches at 8 bases. The CDR3 is 11 amino acids. The germline V gene encodes CDR1 LGHDT and CDR2 YNNKEL (reference sequence). CDR3 bases: TGTGCCAGCGGCCATGACAGGGGCCTGTTTTTT. Protein product: CASGHDRGLFF.

This chain links TRBV5-1 with TRBJ2-3, with D uncertain. Germline lookup yields CDR1 SGHRS and CDR2 YFSETQ. CDR3 length equals 19 residues. V was cut by 2 bases and J by 0 bases, with 22 bases left in between. The CDR3 bases are TGCGCCAGCAGCTTTGGGTCCGAAAAGACATTTTCTAGCACAGATACGCAGTATTTT. Encoded protein: CASSFGSEKTFSSTDTQYF.

This clone is a singleton in its sample. The chain couples TRBV29-1 to TRBJ2-3, with D maybe TRBD1 (5 bases). V was shortened by 3 bases and J by 0 bases, with 13 bases between the two germline ends. CDR1 is SQVTM, CDR2 ANQGSEA, per germline. The CDR3 loop spans 15 amino acids. The CDR3 DNA is TGCAGCGTTGACCAGGGTGCGGCTAGCACAGATACGCAGTATTTT. The encoded protein is CSVDQGAASTDTQYF.

The rearrangement uses TRBV7-6 and TRBJ2-5; TRBD1 is a possible D gene (6 bases). Germline assignment: CDR1 SGHVS and CDR2 FNYEAQ. This CDR3 comprises 13 residues. The V end lost 5 bases, the J end lost 9 bases, and 16 bases lay between the germline ends. In nucleotides, the CDR3 is TGTGCCAGCAGCCCCCTCGGTCAGGGGTCCCAGTACTTC. This codes for CASSPLGQGSQYF.